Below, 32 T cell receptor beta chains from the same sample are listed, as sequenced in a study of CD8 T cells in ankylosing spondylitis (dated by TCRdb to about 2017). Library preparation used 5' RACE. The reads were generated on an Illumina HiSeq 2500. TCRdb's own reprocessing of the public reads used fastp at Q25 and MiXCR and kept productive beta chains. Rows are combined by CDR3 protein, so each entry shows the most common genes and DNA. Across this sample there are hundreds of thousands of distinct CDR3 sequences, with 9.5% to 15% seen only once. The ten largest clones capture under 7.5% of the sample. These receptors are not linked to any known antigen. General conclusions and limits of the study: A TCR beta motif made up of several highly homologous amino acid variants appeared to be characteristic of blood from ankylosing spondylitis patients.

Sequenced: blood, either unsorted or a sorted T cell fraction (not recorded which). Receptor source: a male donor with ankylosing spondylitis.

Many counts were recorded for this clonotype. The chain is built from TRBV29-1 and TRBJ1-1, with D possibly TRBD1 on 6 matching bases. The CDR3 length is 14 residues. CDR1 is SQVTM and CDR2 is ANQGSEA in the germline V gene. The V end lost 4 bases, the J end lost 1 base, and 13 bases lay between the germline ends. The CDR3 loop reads CSVVSGEKNTEAFF. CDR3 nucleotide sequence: TGCAGCGTTGTCTCAGGGGAGAAGAACACTGAAGCTTTCTTT.

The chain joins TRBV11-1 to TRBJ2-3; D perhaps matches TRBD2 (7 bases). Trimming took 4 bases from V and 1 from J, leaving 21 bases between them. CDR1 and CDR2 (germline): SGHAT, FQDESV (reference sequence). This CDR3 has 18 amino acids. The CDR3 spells CASSWWGGSGTRTDTQYF. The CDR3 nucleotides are TGTGCCAGCAGCTGGTGGGGGGGCAGCGGGACCCGCACAGATACGCAGTATTTT.

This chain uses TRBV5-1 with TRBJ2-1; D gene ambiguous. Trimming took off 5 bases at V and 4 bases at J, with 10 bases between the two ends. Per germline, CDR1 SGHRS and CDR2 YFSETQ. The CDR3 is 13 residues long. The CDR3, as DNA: TGCGCCAGCAGTTTAAACCAGTACAATGAGCAGTTCTTC. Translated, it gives CASSLNQYNEQFF.

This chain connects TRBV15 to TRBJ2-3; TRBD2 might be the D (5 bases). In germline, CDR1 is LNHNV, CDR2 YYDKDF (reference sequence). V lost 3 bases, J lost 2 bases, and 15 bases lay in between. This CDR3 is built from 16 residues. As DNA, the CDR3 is TGTGCCACCAGCAGTGGACTGGAAAAGTCCACAGATACGCAGTATTTT. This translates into CATSSGLEKSTDTQYF.

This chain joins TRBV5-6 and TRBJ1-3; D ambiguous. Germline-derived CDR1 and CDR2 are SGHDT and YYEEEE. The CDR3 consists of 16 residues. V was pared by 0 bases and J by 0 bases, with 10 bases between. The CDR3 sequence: CASSLVDGFSGNTIYF. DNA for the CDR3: TGTGCCAGCAGCTTGGTGGACGGATTCTCTGGAAACACCATATATTTT.

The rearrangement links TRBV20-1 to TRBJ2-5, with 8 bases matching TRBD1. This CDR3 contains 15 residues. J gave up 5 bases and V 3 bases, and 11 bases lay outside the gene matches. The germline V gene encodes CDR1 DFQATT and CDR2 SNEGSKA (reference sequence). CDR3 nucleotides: TGCAGTGCTAGTTTCAGGACAGGGCTCGAGGAGACCCAGTACTTC. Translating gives CSASFRTGLEETQYF.

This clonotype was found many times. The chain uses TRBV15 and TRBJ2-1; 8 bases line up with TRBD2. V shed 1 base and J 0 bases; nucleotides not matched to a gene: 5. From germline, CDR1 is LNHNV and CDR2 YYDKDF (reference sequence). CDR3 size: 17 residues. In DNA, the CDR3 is TGTGCCACCAGCAGAGTAGGGAGCGGGAGCTCCTACAATGAGCAGTTCTTC. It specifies CATSRVGSGSSYNEQFF.

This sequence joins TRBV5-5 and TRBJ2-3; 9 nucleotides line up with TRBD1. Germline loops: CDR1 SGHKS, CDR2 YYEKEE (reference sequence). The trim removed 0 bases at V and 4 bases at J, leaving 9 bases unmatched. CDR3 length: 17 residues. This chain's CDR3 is CASSLAGTGRVADTQYF. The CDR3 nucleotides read TGTGCCAGCAGCTTGGCCGGGACAGGGAGGGTCGCAGATACGCAGTATTTT.

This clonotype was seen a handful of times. Here the CDR3 reads CSARGVEGSNHNSPLHF. The CDR3 DNA sequence: TGCAGTGCACGCGGGGTTGAAGGCAGTAATCATAATTCACCCCTCCACTTT. The chain recombines TRBV20-1 with TRBJ1-6; D remains unclear. The CDR3 sequence is 17 residues long. The V gene's germline CDR1 is DFQATT and CDR2 SNEGSKA (reference sequence). V lost 6 bases and J 5 bases, leaving 23 bases between the germline ends.

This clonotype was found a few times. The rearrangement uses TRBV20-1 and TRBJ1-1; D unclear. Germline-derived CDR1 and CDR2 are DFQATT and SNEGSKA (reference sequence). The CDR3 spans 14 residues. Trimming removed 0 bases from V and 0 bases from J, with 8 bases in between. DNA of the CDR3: TGCAGTGCTAGAGATCATGGGTTGAACACTGAAGCTTTCTTT. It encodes CSARDHGLNTEAFF.

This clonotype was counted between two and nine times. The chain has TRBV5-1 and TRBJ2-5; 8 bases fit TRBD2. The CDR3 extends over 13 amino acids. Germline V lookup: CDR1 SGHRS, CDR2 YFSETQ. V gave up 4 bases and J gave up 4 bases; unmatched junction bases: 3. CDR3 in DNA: TGCGCCAGCAGCGCGGGGGGATTAGAGACCCAGTACTTC. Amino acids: CASSAGGLETQYF.

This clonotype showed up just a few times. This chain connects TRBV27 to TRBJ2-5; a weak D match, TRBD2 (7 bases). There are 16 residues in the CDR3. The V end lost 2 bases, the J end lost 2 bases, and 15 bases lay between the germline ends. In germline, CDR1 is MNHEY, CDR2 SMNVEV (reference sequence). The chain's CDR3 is CASSLRGGRIQETQYF. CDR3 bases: TGTGCCAGCAGTTTAAGGGGGGGGCGGATACAAGAGACCCAGTACTTC.

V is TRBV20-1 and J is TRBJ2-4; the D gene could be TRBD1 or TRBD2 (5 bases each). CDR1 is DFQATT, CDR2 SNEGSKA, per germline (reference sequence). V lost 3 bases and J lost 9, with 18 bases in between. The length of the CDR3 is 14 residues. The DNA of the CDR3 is TGCAGTGCTAGGATGCAGGGTGAGGGCGGCATTCAGTACTTC. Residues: CSARMQGEGGIQYF.

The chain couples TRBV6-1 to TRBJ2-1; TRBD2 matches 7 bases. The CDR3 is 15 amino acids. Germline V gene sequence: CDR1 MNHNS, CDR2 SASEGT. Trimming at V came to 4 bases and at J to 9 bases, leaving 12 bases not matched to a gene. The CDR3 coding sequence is TGTGCCAGCAGTGTCGGACTAGAAGGGATTTTTGAGCAGTTCTTC. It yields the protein CASSVGLEGIFEQFF.

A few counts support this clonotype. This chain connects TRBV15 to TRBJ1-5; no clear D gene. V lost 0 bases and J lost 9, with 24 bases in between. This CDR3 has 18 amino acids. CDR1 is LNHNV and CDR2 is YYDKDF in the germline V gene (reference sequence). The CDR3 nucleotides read TGTGCCACCAGCAGAGAAAAAATCCTACGGTCCTCTCTTCTGCCCCAGCATTTT. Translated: CATSREKILRSSLLPQHF.

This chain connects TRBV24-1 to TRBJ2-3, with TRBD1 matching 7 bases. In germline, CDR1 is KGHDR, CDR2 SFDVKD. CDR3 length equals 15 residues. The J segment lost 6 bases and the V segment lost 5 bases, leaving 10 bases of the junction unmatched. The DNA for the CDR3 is TGTGCCACCAGTGGAGGGGACAGAGCTTGGGATACGCAGTATTTT. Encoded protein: CATSGGDRAWDTQYF.

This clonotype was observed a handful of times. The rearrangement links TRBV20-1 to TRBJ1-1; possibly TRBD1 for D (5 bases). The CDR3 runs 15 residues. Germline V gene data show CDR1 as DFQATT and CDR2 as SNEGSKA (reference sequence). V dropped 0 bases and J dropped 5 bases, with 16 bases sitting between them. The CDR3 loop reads CSARDRGARGTEAFF. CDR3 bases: TGCAGTGCTAGAGATCGCGGGGCCCGAGGGACTGAAGCTTTCTTT.

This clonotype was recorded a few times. Here the CDR3 reads CASSPSRSGANVLTF. CDR3 nucleotide sequence: TGTGCCAGCAGCCCGTCTCGCTCTGGGGCCAACGTCCTGACTTTC. The chain has TRBV3-1 and TRBJ2-6; D unclear. V was pared by 4 bases and J by 0 bases, with 7 bases between. CDR1 and CDR2 (germline): LGHDT, YNNKEL (reference sequence). The CDR3 is made up of 15 amino acids.

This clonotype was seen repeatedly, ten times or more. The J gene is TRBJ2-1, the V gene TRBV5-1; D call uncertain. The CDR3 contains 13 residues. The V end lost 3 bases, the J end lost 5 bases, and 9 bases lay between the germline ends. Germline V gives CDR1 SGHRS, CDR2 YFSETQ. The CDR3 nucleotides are TGCGCCAGCAGCTCCCTTACAGACAATGAGCAGTTCTTC. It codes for CASSSLTDNEQFF.

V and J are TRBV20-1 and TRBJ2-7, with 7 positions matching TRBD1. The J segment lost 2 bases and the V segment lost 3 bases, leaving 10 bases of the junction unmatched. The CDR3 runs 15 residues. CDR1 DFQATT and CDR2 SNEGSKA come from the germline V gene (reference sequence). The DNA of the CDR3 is TGCAGTGCTAGCGGCACGAGACAGGGAACCTACGAGCAGTACTTC. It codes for CSASGTRQGTYEQYF.

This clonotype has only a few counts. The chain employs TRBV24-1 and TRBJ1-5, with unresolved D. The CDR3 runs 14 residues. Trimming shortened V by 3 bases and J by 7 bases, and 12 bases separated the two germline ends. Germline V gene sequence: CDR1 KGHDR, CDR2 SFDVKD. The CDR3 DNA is TGTGCCACCAGTGATCGTCAGGTATACCAGCCCCAGCATTTT. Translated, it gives CATSDRQVYQPQHF.

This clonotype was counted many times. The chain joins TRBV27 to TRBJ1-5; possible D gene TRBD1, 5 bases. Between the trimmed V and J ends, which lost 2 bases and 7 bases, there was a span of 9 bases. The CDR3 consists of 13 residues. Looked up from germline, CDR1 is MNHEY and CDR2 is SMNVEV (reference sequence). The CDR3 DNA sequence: TGTGCCAGCAGTTTAGAAGGGGACCAGCCCCAGCATTTT. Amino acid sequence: CASSLEGDQPQHF.

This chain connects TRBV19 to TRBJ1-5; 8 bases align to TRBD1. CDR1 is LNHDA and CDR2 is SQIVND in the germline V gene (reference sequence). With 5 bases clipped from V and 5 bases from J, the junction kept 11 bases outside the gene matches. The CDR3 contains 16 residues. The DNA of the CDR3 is TGTGCCAGTAGTGATTGGACAGGGCCGCGTGATCAGCCCCAGCATTTT. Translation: CASSDWTGPRDQPQHF.

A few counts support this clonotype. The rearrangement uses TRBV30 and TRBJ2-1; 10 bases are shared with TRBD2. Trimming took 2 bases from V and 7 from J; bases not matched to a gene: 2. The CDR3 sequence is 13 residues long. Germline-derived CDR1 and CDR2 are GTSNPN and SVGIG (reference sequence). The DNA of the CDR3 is TGTGCCTGGAGTCTAGCGGGAGTTAATGAGCAGTTCTTC. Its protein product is CAWSLAGVNEQFF.

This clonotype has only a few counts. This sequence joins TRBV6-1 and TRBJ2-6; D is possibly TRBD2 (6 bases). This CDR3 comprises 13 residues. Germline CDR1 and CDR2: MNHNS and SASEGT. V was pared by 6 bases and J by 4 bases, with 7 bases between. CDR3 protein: CASSRGGANVLTF. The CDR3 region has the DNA TGTGCCAGCAGCCGGGGGGGGGCCAACGTCCTGACTTTC.

Here the CDR3 DNA reads TGCAGTGCTAGAGAAGGGGGCTACCCCTACGAGCAGTACTTC. Protein sequence: CSAREGGYPYEQYF. The chain has TRBV20-1 and TRBJ2-7; the match to TRBD1 covers 7 bases. Trimming at V came to 0 bases and at J to 2 bases, leaving 4 bases not matched to a gene. The CDR3 totals 14 residues. CDR1 is DFQATT and CDR2 is SNEGSKA in the germline V gene (reference sequence).

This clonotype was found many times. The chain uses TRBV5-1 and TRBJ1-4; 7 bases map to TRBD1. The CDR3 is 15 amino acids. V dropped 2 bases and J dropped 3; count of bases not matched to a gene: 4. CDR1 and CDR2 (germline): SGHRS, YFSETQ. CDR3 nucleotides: TGCGCCAGCAGCTTCTCCGGGACAGCTAATGAAAAACTGTTTTTT. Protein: CASSFSGTANEKLFF.

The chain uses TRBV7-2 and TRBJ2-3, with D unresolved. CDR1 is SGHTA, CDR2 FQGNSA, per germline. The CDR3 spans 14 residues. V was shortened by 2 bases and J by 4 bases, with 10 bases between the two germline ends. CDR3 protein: CASSLRVAPDTQYF. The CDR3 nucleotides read TGTGCCAGCAGCTTACGGGTAGCTCCAGATACGCAGTATTTT.

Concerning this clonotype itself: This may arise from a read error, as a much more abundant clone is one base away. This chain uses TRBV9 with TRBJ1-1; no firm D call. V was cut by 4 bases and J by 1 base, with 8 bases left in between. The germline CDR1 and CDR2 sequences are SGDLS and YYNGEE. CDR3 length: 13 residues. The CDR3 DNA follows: TGTGCCAGCAGCTACTACCCGAACACTGAAGCTTTCTTT. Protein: CASSYYPNTEAFF.

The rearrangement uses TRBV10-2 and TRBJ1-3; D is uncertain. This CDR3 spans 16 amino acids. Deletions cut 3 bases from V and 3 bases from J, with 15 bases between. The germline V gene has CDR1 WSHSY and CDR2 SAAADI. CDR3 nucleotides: TGCGCCAGCAGTGACGAGGCAGGTGGAGGTGGAAACACCATATATTTT. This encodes CASSDEAGGGGNTIYF.

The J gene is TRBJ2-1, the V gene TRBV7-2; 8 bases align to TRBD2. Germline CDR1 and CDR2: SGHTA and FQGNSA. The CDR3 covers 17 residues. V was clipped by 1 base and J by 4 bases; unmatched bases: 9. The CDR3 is CASSLGFGLAGYNEQFF. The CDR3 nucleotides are TGTGCCAGCAGCTTAGGGTTCGGGCTAGCGGGTTACAATGAGCAGTTCTTC.

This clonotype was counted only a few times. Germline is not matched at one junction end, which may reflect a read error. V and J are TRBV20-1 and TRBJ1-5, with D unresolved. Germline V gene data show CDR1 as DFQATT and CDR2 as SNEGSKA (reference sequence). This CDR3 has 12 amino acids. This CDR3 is CSARGTYQPQHF. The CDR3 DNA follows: TGCAGTGCGAGAGGTACCTATCAGCCCCAGCATTTT.